The clone carrying this T cell receptor (beta chain) occurred a few times. These data originate in a study of blood T cells in healthy people across ages. Together with a sample-barcoded 5' primer, a J-beta primer mix was included in a second PCR lasting about 6 to 11 cycles. From the 5' RACE reads, TCRdb called clonotypes with MiXCR, one entry per CDR3 protein. The sample lists 650,000 to 1,000,000 distinct CDR3 sequences; about 34% were seen once. The receptor comes from a man aged 18 to 30 in good health. The sample was blood.

The CDR3 loop reads CASSPQPGNSNQPQHF. The DNA of the CDR3 is TGTGCCAGCAGTCCCCAGCCCGGGAATAGCAATCAGCCCCAGCATTTT. The rearrangement links TRBV12-3 or TRBV12-4 to TRBJ1-5; D is unresolved. V was pared by 5 bases and J by 0 bases, with 14 bases between. The CDR3 has 16 residues.